This T cell receptor (beta chain) was captured by sequencing in a study of blood T cell repertoires in COVID-19. At the level of the study: PBMCs, B-cell-depleted T cells, or T cells were the source of the cDNA or gDNA that made up the material.

Methods used by the authors: Amplification from reference gene primers served as the basis for estimated nucleated cell counts. Clones were sequenced by immunoSEQ multiplex PCR, and TCRdb holds only the in-frame ones, with some missing. From that table come the V and J calls and clone size; the DNA was used to work out D and trimming. This sample has over 120,000 clones, with approximately 80% found just once. Germline CDR1 is SNHLY and CDR2 is FYNNEI. The CDR3 loop spans 14 amino acids. Trimming removed 6 bases from V and 12 bases from J; junction bases left unmatched: 11. The rearrangement uses TRBV2 and TRBJ1-6; 7 bases align to TRBD1. Sequenced input: peripheral blood. This TCR derives from a woman older than 75 with acute or convalescent COVID-19. CDR3 region: CASSKDRQTRPLHF. CDR3 nucleotide sequence: TGTGCCAGCAGCAAGGACAGGCAGACTAGACCCCTCCACTTT.